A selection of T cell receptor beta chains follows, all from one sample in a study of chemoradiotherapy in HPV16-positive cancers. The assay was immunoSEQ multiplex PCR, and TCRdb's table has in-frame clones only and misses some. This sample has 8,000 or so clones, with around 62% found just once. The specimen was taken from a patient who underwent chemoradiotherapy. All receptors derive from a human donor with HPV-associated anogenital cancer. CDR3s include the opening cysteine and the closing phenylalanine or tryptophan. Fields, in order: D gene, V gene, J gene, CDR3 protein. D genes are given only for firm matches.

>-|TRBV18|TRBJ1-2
CASSPPSREDYGYTF
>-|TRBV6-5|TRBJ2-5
CASSRARETQYF
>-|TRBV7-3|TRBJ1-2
CASSSTGAGGYTF
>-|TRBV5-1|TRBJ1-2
CASSFSGVRGYTF
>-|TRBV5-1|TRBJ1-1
CASSSGLPGAEAFF
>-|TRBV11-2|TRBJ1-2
CASSLVRGSGYTF
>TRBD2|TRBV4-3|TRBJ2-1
CASSQDRVLAGSWFNNEQFF
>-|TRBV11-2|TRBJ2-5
CASSRGGSVETQYF
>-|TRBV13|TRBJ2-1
CASSSRRMGLSSYNEQFF
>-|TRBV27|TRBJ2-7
CASSLAQGGYEQYF
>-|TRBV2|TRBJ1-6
CASTRGVGSPLHF
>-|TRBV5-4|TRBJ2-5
CASSPPERRGETQYF
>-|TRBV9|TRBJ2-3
CASSVVTGANTDTQYF
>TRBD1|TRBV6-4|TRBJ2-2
CASSARTGSTGELFF
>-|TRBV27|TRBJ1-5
CASRAASYNQPQHF
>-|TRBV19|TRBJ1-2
CASSIGTAGMLDGYTF
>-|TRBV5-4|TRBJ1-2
CASSYDMPATDYGYTF
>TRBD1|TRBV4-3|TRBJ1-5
CASSQDRGQSYQPQHF
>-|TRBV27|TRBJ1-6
CASRRDNLNSPLHF
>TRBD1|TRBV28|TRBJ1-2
CASRSGQGARSRGYTF
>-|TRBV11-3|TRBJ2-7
CASSLKPPPVEQYF
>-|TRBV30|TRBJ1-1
CAWRRQEYTEAFF
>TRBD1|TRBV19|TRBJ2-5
CASSHPGTGKTQYF
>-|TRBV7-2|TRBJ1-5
CASSLVRVSNQPQHF
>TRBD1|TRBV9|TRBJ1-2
CASSVGTGGIYGYTF
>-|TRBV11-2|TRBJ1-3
CASSFGGSNTIYF
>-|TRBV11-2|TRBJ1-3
CASSSRGGGKNTIYF
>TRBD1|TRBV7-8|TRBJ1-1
CASSLGGGTGLTEAFF
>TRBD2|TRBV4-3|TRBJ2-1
CASSRRKKREGIIKSSYNEQFF
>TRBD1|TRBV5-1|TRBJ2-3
CASSKLIGQGTDTQYF